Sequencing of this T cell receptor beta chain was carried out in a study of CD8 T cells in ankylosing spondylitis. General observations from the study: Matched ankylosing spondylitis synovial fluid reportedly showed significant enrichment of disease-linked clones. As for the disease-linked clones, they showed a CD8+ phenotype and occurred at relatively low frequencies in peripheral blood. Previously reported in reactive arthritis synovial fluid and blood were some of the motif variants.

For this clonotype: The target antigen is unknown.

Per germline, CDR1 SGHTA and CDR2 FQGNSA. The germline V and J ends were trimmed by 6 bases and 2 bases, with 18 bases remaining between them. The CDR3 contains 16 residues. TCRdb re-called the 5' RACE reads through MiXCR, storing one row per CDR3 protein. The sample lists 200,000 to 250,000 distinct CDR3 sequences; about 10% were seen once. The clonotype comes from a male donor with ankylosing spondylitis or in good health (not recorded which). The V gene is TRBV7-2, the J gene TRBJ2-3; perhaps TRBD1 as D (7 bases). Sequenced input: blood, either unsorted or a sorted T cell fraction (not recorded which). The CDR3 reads CASRRARGRNTDTQYF. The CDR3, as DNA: TGTGCCAGCAGGCGGGCCAGGGGGAGGAACACAGATACGCAGTATTTT.